This entry is about one T cell receptor beta chain. Germline V gene sequence: CDR1 SGHVS, CDR2 FQNEAQ. The CDR3 runs 15 residues. V was clipped by 2 bases and J by 1 base, with 11 bases between them. Primers used in a second PCR of roughly 7 to 12 cycles were a sample-barcoded 5' primer and a J-beta primer mix. Every sample produced at least 2.5 million CDR3-containing paired-end reads. A single record per CDR3 protein comes from TCRdb applying MiXCR to the 5' RACE reads. The sample lists roughly 800,000 distinct CDR3 sequences; 35% to 40% were seen once. These data come from a study of blood T cells in healthy people across ages.

The J gene is TRBJ1-1, the V gene TRBV7-8; D not resolved. The TCR sequence derives from a man aged 18 to 35 in good health. Sequencing used blood. The CDR3 protein is CASSLRVRKNTEAFF. CDR3 bases: TGTGCCAGCAGCTTAAGAGTCCGAAAGAACACTGAAGCTTTCTTT.